The source of this T cell receptor beta chain is a study of T-cell memory formation after mild COVID-19. Study-wide findings and caveats: CD4/CD8 balance characterized clones contracting day 15 to 85, and CD4+ skew characterized later expanders. Pre-infection memory carried some responding clones, suggesting that cross-reactive memory joined. Those CD4+ clones that contracted were mainly in CM and EM (CD8+ ones in EMRA).

CDR3 length: 14 amino acids. Unmatched junction bases numbered 5, after V lost 3 bases and J lost 4 bases. The authors produced TCR alpha and TCR beta cDNA libraries with sample barcodes and UMIs by 5'RACE using constant-segment primers. TCRdb called the 5' RACE reads again in MiXCR, with one record for every CDR3 protein. The table has some 320,000 distinct CDR3 sequences, 14% seen once. About this clonotype: The antigen is not known.

Specimen: PBMCs or a T cell subset sorted from them (not recorded which). The clonotype comes from a man between 18 and 35 years old who had mild COVID-19 (a few samples of this study predate the infection). Cell type and time point are not known. The J gene is TRBJ2-7, the V gene TRBV12-3 or TRBV12-4, with 8 bases matching TRBD1. The DNA for the CDR3 is TGTGCCAGCAGTTTTGGGACAGGTACTTACGAGCAGTACGTC. This encodes CASSFGTGTYEQYV.